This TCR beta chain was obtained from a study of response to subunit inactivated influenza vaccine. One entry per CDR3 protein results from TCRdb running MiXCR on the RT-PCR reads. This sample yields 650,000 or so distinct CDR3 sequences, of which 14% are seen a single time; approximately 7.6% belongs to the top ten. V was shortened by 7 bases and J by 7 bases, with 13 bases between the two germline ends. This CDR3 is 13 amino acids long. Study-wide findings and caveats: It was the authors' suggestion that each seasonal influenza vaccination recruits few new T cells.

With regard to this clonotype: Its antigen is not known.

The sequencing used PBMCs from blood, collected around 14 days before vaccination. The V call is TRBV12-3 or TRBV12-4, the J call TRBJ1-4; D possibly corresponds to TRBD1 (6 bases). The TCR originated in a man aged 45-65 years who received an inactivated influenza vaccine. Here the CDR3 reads CASTPGHIEKLFF. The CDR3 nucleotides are TGTGCCAGCACACCGGGACATATTGAAAAACTGTTTTTT.